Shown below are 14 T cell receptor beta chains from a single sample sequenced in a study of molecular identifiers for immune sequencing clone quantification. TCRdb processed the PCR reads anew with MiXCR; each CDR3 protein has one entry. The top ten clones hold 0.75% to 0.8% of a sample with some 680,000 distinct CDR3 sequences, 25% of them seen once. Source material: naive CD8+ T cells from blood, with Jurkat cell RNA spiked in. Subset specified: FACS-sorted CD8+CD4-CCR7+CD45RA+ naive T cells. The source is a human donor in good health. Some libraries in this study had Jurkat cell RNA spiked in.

CDR3 in amino acids: CASSQPDRGSTDTQYF. The CDR3 DNA reads as TGTGCCAGTAGCCAGCCGGACAGGGGCAGCACAGATACGCAGTATTTT. V gene TRBV19 combines with J gene TRBJ2-3, with 9 bases that match TRBD1. Germline V gene data show CDR1 as LNHDA and CDR2 as SQIVND (reference sequence). V lost 6 bases, J lost 0 bases, and 7 bases stayed unmatched. CDR3 size: 16 residues.

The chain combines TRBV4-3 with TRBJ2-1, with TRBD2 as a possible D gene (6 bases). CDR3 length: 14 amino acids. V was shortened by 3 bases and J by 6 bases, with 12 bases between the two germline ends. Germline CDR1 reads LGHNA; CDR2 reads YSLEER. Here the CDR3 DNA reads TGCGCCAGCAGCCAGGGTTCTAGCGCCAATGAGCAGTTCTTC. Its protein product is CASSQGSSANEQFF.

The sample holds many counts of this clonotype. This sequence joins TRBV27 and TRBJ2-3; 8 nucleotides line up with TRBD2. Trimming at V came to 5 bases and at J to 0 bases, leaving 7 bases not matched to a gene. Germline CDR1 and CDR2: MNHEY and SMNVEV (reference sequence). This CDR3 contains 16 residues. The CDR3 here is CASSKLLAESTDTQYF. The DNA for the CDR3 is TGTGCCAGCAGTAAACTACTAGCGGAGAGCACAGATACGCAGTATTTT.

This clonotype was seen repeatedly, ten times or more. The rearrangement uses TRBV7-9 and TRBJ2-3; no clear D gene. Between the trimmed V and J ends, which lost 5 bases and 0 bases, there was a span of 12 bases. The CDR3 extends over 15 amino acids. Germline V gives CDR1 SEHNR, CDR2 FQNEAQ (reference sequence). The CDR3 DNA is TGTGCCAGCAGCCCTAGGGTTATGAGCACAGATACGCAGTATTTT. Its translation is CASSPRVMSTDTQYF.

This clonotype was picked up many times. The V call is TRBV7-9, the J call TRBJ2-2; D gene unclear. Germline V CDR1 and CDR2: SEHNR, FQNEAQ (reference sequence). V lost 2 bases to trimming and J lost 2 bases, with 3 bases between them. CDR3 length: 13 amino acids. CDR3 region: CASSLPNTGELFF. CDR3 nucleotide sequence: TGTGCCAGCAGCTTACCAAACACCGGGGAGCTGTTTTTT.

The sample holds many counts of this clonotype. The CDR3 sequence: CASSVGKQGAREQYF. The CDR3 DNA reads as TGTGCCAGTAGCGTTGGAAAACAGGGCGCTAGGGAGCAGTACTTC. The chain couples TRBV19 to TRBJ2-7; D perhaps matches TRBD1 (6 bases). The CDR3 covers 15 residues. Trimming took 6 bases from V and 7 from J, leaving 22 bases between them. Looked up from germline, CDR1 is LNHDA and CDR2 is SQIVND (reference sequence).

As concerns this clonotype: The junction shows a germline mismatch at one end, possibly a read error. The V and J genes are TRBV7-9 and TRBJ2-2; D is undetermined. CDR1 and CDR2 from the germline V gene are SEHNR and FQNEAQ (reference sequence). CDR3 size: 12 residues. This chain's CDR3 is CARSSNTGELFF. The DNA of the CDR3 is TGTGCCCGCAGCTCGAACACCGGGGAGCTGTTTTTT.

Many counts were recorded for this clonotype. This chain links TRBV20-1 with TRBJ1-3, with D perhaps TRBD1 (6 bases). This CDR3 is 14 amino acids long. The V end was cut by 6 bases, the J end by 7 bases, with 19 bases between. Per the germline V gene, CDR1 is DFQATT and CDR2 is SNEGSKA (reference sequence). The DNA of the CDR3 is TGCAGTGCGTGGACAGAAACTCTGGATAACACCATATATTTT. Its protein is CSAWTETLDNTIYF.

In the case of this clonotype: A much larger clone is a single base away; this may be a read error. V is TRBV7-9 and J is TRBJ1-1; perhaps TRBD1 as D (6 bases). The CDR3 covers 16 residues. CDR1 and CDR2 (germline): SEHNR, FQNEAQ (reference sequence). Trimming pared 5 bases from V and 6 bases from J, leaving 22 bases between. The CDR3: CASSVSQDLWGPEAFF. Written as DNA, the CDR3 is TGTGCCAGCAGCGTCTCTCAGGACTTGTGGGGGCCTGAAGCTTTCTTT.

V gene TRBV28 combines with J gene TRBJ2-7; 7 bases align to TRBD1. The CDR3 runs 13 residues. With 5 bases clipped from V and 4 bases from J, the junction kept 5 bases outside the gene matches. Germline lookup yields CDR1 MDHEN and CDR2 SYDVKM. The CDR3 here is CASSEGTVYEQYF. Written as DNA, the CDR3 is TGTGCCAGCAGTGAAGGGACAGTTTACGAGCAGTACTTC.

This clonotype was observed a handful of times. This CDR3 reads CASRPPGQGDGYTF. The CDR3 bases are TGTGCCAGCAGGCCTCCGGGACAGGGGGACGGCTACACCTTC. The chain couples TRBV12-3 or TRBV12-4 to TRBJ1-2; 11 bases align to TRBD1. CDR3 length: 14 residues. Trimming took 6 bases from V and 8 from J; bases not matched to a gene: 8.

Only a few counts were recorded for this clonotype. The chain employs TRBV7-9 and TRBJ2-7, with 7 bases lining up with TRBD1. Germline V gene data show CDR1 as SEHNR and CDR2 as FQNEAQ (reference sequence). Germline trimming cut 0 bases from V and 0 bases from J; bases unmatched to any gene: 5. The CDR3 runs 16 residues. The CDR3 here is CASSLAQGENSYEQYF. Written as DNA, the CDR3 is TGTGCCAGCAGCTTAGCGCAGGGGGAGAACTCCTACGAGCAGTACTTC.

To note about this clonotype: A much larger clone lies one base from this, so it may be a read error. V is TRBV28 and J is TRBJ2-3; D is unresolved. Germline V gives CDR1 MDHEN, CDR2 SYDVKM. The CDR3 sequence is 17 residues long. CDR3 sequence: CANSWGVKGYSTDTQYF. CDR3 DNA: TGTGCCAACAGTTGGGGTGTGAAGGGATATAGCACAGATACGCAGTATTTT. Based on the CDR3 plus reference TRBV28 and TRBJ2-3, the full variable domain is DVKVTQSSRYLVKRTGEKVFLECVQDMDHENMFWYRQDPGLGLRLIYFSYDVKMKEKGDIPEGYSVSREKKERFSLILESASTNQTSMYLCANSWGVKGYSTDTQYFGPGTRLTVL.

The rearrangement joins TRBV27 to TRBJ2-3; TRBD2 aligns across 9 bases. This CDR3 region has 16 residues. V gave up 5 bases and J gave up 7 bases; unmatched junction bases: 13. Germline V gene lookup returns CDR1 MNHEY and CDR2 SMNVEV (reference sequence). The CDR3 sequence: CASSPTQREARYTQYF. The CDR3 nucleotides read TGTGCCAGCAGTCCCACTCAGCGGGAGGCCCGCTATACGCAGTATTTT.